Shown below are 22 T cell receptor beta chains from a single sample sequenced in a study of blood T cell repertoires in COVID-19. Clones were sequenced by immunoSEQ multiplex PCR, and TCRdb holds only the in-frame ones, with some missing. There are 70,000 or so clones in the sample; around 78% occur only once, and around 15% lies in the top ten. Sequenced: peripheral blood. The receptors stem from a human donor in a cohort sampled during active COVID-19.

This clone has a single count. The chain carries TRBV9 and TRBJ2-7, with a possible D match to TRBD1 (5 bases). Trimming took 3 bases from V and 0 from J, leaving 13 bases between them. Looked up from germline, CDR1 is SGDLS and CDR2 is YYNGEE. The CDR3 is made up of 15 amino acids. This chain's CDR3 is CASSAFQGSSYEQYF. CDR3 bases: TGTGCCAGCAGCGCTTTTCAGGGTAGCTCCTACGAGCAGTACTTC.

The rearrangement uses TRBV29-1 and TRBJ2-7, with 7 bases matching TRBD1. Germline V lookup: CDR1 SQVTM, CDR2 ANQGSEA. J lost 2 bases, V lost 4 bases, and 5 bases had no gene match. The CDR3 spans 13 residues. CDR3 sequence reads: CSVGRQGTYEQYF. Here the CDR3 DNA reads TGCAGCGTTGGTCGACAGGGAACCTACGAGCAGTACTTC.

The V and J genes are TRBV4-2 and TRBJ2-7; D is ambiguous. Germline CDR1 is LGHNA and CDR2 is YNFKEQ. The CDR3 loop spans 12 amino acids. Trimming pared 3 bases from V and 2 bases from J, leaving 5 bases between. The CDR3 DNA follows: TGTGCCAGCAGCCATCCAACCTACGAGCAGTACTTC. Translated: CASSHPTYEQYF.

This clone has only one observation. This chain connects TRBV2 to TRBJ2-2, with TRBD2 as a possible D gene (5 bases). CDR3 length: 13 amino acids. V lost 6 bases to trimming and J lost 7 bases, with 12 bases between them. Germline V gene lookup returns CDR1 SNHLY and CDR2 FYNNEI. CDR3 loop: CASRLVPGGELFF. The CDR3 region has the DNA TGTGCCAGCAGACTAGTCCCGGGCGGGGAGCTGTTTTTT.

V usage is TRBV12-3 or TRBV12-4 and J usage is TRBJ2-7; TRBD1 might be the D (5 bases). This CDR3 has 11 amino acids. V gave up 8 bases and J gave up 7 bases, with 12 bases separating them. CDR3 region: CASSTYREQYF. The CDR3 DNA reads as TGTGCCAGCTCAACCTACAGGGAGCAGTACTTC.

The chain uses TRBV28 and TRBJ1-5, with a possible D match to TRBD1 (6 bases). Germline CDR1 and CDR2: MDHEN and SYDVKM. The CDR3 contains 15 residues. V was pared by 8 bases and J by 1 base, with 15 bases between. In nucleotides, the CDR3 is TGTGCCAGCGGCGGGGGGCACAGGAGCAATCAGCCCCAGCATTTT. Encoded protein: CASGGGHRSNQPQHF.

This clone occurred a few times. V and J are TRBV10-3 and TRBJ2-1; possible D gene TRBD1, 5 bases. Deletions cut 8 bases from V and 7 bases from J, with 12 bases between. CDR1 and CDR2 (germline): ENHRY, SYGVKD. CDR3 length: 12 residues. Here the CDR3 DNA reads TGTGCCATCGAGGACCAGGGAAATGAGCAGTTCTTC. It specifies CAIEDQGNEQFF.

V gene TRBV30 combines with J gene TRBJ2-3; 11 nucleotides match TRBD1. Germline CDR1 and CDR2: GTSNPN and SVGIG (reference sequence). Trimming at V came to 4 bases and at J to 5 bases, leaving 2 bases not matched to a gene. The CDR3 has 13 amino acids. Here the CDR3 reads CAWMDRGQDTQYF. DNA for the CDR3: TGTGCCTGGATGGACAGGGGGCAAGATACGCAGTATTTT.

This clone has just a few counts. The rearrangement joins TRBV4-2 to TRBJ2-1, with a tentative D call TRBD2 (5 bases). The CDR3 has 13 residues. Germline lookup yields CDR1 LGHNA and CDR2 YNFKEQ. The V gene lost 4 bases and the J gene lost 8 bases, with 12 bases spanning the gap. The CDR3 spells CASSLRGYDEQFF. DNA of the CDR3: TGTGCCAGCAGCCTCCGGGGATATGATGAGCAGTTCTTC.

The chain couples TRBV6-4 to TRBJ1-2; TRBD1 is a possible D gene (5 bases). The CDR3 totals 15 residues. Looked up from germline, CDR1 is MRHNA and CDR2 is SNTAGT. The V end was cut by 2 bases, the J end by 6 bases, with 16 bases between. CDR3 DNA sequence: TGTGCCAGCAGTGACGGACTGCTCGGGGGAGATGGCTACACCTTC. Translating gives CASSDGLLGGDGYTF.

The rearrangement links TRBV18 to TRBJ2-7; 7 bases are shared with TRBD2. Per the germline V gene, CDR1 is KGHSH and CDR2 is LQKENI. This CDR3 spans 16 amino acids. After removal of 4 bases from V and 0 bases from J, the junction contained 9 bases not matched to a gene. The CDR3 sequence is CASSLGSSGSSYEQYF. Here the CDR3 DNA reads TGTGCCAGCTCACTTGGGTCTAGCGGTAGCTCCTACGAGCAGTACTTC.

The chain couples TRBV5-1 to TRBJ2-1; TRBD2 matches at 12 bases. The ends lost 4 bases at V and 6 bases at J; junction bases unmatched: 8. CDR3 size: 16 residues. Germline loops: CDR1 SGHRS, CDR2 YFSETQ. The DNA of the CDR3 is TGCGCCAGCAGCATACTGACTAGCGGGAGTGGCAATGAGCAGTTCTTC. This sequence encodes CASSILTSGSGNEQFF.

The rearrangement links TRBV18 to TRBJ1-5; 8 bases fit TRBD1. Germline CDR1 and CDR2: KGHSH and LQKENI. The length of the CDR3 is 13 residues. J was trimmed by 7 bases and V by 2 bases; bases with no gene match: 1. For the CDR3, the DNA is TGTGCCAGCTCACCAGGGACAGGACAGCCCCAGCATTTT. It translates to CASSPGTGQPQHF.

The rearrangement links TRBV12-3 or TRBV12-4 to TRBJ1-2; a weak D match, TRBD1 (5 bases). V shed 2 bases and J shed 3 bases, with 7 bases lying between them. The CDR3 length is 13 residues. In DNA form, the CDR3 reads TGTGCCAGCAGTTTACAACAGGACTATGGCTACACCTTC. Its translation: CASSLQQDYGYTF.

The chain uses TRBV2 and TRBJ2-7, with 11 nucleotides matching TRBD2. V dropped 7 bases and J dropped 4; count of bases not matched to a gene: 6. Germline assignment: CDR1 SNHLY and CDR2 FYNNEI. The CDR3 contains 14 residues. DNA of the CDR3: TGTGCCAGCAAAGTGCTAGCGGGAGGTTACGAGCAGTACTTC. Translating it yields CASKVLAGGYEQYF.

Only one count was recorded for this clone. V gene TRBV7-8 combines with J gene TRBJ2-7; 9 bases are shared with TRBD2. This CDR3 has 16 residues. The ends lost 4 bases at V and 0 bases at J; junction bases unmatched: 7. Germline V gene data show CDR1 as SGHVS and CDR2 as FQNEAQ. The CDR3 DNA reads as TGTGCCAGCAGCTACGCGGGGGGGGCGAGCTCCTACGAGCAGTACTTC. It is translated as CASSYAGGASSYEQYF.

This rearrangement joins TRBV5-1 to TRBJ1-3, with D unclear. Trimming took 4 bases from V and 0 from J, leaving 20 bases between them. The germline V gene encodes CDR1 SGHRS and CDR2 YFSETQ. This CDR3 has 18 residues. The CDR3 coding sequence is TGCGCCAGCAGCGCCTCGGGCAGGCAGACTAGCTCTGGAAACACCATATATTTT. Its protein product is CASSASGRQTSSGNTIYF. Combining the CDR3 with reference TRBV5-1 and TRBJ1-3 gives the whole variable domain KAGVTQTPRYLIKTRGQQVTLSCSPISGHRSVSWYQQTPGQGLQFLFEYFSETQRNKGNFPGRFSGRQFSNSRSEMNVSTLELGDSALYLCASSASGRQTSSGNTIYFGEGSWLTVV.

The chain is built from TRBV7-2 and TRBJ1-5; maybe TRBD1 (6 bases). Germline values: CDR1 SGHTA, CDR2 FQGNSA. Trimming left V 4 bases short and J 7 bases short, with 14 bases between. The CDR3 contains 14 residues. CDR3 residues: CASSSTGPVQPQHF. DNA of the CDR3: TGTGCCAGCAGCTCTACAGGGCCCGTACAGCCCCAGCATTTT.

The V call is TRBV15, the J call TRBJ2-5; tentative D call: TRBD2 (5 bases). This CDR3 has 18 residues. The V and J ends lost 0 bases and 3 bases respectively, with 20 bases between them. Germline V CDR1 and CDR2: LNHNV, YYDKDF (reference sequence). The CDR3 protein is CATSRDRRALEVEETQYF. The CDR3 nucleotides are TGTGCCACCAGCAGAGATAGGCGGGCCTTGGAGGTCGAAGAGACCCAGTACTTC.

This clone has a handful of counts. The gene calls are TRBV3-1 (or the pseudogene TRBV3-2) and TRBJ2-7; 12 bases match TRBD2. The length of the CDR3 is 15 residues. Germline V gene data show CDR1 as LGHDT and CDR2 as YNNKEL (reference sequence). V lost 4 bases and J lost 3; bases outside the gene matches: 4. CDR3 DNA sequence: TGTGCCAGCAGCCTAATGACTAGCGGGAGCTACGAGCAGTACTTC. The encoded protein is CASSLMTSGSYEQYF.

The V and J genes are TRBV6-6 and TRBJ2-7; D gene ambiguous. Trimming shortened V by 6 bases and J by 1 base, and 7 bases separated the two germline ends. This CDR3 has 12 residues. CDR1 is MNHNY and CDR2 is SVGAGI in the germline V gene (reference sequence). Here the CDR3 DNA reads TGTGCCAGCAGCCCCCCTTCCTACGAGCAGTACTTC. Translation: CASSPPSYEQYF.

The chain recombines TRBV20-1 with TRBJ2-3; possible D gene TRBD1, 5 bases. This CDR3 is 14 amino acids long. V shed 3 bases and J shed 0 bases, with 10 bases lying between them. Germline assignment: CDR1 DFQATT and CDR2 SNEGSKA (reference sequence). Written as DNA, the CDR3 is TGCAGTGCTAGTCAGGGTCGAAGCACAGATACGCAGTATTTT. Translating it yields CSASQGRSTDTQYF.